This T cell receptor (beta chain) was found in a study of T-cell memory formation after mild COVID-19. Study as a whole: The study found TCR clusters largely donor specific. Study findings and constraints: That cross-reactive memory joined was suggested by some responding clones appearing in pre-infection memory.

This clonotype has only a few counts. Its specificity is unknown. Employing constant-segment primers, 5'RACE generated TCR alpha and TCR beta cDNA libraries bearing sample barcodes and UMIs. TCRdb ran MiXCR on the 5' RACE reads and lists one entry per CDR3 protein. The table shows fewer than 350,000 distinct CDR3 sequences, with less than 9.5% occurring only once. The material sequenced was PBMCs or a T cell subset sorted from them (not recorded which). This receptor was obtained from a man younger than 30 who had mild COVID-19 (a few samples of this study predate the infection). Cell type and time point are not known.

Here the CDR3 DNA reads TGCGCCAGCAGCCCAGGGCGGGGGGCCTTATACAATGAGCAGTTCTTC. The encoded protein is CASSPGRGALYNEQFF. The chain carries TRBV5-1 and TRBJ2-1; 8 bases line up with TRBD2. Losses at the gene ends were 4 bases for V and 4 bases for J; bases not matched to a gene: 10. There are 16 residues in the CDR3. Germline-derived CDR1 and CDR2 are SGHRS and YFSETQ.